This T cell receptor (beta chain) was found in a study of blood T cell repertoires in COVID-19. Deletions cut 5 bases from V and 4 bases from J, with 12 bases between. The V gene's germline CDR1 is SNHLY and CDR2 FYNNEI. The CDR3 runs 13 residues. The study drew participants aged about 18 to 95 years from 24 US areas. Self-reported history from a screening survey and questionnaire set each donor's cohort. Using immunoSEQ multiplex PCR, the repertoire was profiled, and TCRdb retains in-frame clones only, with some absent. The sample holds some 130,000 clones, around 83% seen once. Input material: PBMCs or T cells enriched from blood (not recorded which). The receptor was derived from a young man who had recovered from COVID-19. This chain links TRBV2 with TRBJ2-7, with a tentative D call TRBD1 (5 bases). The CDR3 DNA reads TGTGCCAGCAGTTGGCAGGGCCCTTACGAGCAGTACTTC. Its translation: CASSWQGPYEQYF.